This section outlines one T cell receptor beta chain sequence together with its context. The CDR3 is 16 residues long. Germline values: CDR1 MNHEY, CDR2 SMNVEV (reference sequence). Unmatched junction bases numbered 9, after V lost 4 bases and J lost 6 bases. The record originates from a study of blood T cell repertoires in COVID-19. Profiled with immunoSEQ multiplex PCR; TCRdb holds only in-frame clones, not every one. The sample carries fewer than 350,000 clones, around 90% recorded once. V gene TRBV27 combines with J gene TRBJ2-7; TRBD2 agrees at 13 bases. The sample consisted of PBMCs or T cells enriched from blood (not recorded which). This receptor was taken from a woman under 40 with acute COVID-19. DNA of the CDR3: TGTGCCAGCAGTTCACGGAGGACTAGCGGGAGATCCGAGCAGTACTTC. Its protein product is CASSSRRTSGRSEQYF.